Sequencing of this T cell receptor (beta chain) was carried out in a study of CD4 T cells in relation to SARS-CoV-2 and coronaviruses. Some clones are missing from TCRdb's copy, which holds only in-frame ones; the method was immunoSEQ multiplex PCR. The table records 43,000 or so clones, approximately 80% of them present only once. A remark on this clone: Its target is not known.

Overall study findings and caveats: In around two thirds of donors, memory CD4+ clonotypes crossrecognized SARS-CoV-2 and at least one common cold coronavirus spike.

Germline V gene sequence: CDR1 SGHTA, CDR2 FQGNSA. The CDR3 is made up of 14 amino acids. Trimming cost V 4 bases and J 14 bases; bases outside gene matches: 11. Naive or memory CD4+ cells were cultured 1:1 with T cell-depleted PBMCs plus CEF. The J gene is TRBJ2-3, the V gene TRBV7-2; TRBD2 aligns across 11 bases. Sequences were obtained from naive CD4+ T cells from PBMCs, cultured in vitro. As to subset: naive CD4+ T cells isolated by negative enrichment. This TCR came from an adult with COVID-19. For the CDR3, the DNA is TGTGCCAGCAGCTCCACCCCGGGACTAGCGGCTTTGTATTTT. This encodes CASSSTPGLAALYF.